A single T cell receptor (beta chain) is shown here with its context. TCRdb keeps only in-frame clones here, not all; method: immunoSEQ multiplex PCR. In the table there are 90,000 to 100,000 clones, roughly 80% of which are singletons. Germline lookup yields CDR1 LNHDA and CDR2 SQIVND (reference sequence). The CDR3 length is 12 residues. V lost 10 bases, J lost 6 bases, and 6 bases stayed unmatched. The data were obtained in a study of OX40 agonist ivuxolimab in advanced cancers. The TCR sequence derives from an adult with an advanced solid tumor such as melanoma, head and neck, liver or kidney cancer. The chain couples TRBV19 to TRBJ2-5; 9 bases are shared with TRBD1. The starting material was CD4+ or CD8+ T cells sorted from blood, obtained in a trial of the OX40 agonist ivuxolimab. CDR3 sequence (DNA): TGTGCCACTGGGACAGGGAGACAGACCCAGTACTTC. Amino acids: CATGTGRQTQYF.